These 19 T cell receptor beta chains were all obtained from the same sample, sequenced in a study of blood T cell repertoires in COVID-19. Method: immunoSEQ multiplex PCR; TCRdb's copy keeps in-frame clones and lacks some. The table lists approximately 300,000 clones, 89% of them singletons. The sequenced sample consisted of peripheral blood. These TCRs come from a man aged 18 to 29 who had recovered from COVID-19.

This sequence joins TRBV19 and TRBJ1-5; TRBD1 agrees at 8 bases. CDR1 LNHDA and CDR2 SQIVND come from the germline V gene (reference sequence). V gave up 7 bases and J gave up 7 bases; unmatched junction bases: 9. The CDR3 length is 14 residues. CDR3 protein: CASTLTGVGQPQHF. CDR3 sequence (DNA): TGTGCCAGTACCCTGACAGGGGTCGGGCAGCCCCAGCATTTT.

The chain is built from TRBV29-1 and TRBJ1-1, with a weak D call TRBD1 (6 bases). The CDR3 spans 14 residues. Per germline, CDR1 SQVTM and CDR2 ANQGSEA. Deletions cut 8 bases from V and 3 bases from J, with 19 bases between. CDR3 in amino acids: CSMKWGLGDTEAFF. The CDR3 nucleotides are TGCAGCATGAAATGGGGGCTAGGGGACACTGAAGCTTTCTTT. Full variable domain (remainder filled in from reference TRBV29-1 and TRBJ1-1): SAVISQKPSRDICQRGTSLTIQCQVDSQVTMMFWYRQQPGQSLTLIATANQGSEATYESGFVIDKFPISRPNLTFSTLTVSNMSPEDSSIYLCSMKWGLGDTEAFFGQGTRLTVV.

The chain carries TRBV7-9 and TRBJ2-1, with 9 bases aligning to TRBD2. Unmatched junction bases numbered 3, after V lost 0 bases and J lost 9 bases. This CDR3 is 14 amino acids long. CDR1 and CDR2 (germline): SEHNR, FQNEAQ (reference sequence). CDR3 nucleotide sequence: TGTGCCAGCAGCTTAGCGGGACTAGCCCGTGAGCAGTTCTTC. Translation: CASSLAGLAREQFF.

The chain uses TRBV5-1 and TRBJ1-2, with 10 bases identical to TRBD1. The V gene end was trimmed by 3 bases and the J gene end by 2 bases; junction bases not matched to a gene: 4. The CDR3 is 15 residues long. Germline V lookup: CDR1 SGHRS, CDR2 YFSETQ. CDR3 sequence reads: CASSSRQGANYGYTF. CDR3 coding DNA: TGCGCCAGCAGCTCAAGACAGGGGGCGAACTATGGCTACACCTTC.

This chain connects TRBV7-3 to TRBJ2-2; D might be TRBD1 (5 bases). CDR1 and CDR2 from the germline V gene are SGHTA and FQGTGA. V lost 1 base to trimming and J lost 0 bases, with 15 bases between them. The CDR3 spans 18 residues. The CDR3 nucleotides read TGTGCCAGCAGCTTAATGGCGTTGGACACCTCGAACACCGGGGAGCTGTTTTTT. Translating gives CASSLMALDTSNTGELFF.

This clone was picked up one time. This chain uses TRBV19 with TRBJ2-7, with D perhaps matching TRBD1 (5 bases). Deletions cut 0 bases from V and 0 bases from J, with 9 bases between. The CDR3 loop spans 15 amino acids. Per germline, CDR1 LNHDA and CDR2 SQIVND (reference sequence). CDR3 coding DNA: TGTGCCAGTAGTATAGACGAGACAGCCTCCTACGAGCAGTACTTC. Its protein product is CASSIDETASYEQYF.

The rearrangement uses TRBV15 and TRBJ1-4; 8 bases fit TRBD1. V lost 0 bases, J lost 8 bases, and 5 bases stayed unmatched. The CDR3 is made up of 15 amino acids. Looked up from germline, CDR1 is LNHNV and CDR2 is YYDKDF (reference sequence). The CDR3 spells CATSRDVGTGEKLFF. The CDR3 DNA sequence: TGTGCCACCAGCAGAGATGTCGGGACAGGAGAAAAACTGTTTTTT.

The chain employs TRBV11-3 and TRBJ2-1, with 14 positions matching TRBD2. V dropped 4 bases and J dropped 6; count of bases not matched to a gene: 2. Looked up from germline, CDR1 is SGHNT and CDR2 is YENEEA. The CDR3 extends over 15 amino acids. In DNA, the CDR3 is TGTGCCAGCAGCTCGGGACTAGCGGGAGTCAATGAGCAGTTCTTC. Its translation is CASSSGLAGVNEQFF.

There are a few counts of this clone. The chain uses TRBV19 and TRBJ1-1; D not certain. In germline, CDR1 is LNHDA, CDR2 SQIVND (reference sequence). V dropped 1 base and J dropped 4 bases, with 4 bases sitting between them. The CDR3 totals 12 residues. The CDR3 bases are TGTGCCAGTAGTATAGCGGGCACTGAAGCTTTCTTT. It translates to CASSIAGTEAFF.

The J gene is TRBJ1-2, the V gene TRBV21-1; TRBD1, as called in the table, went unchecked against the DNA. TRBV21-1 is labeled a pseudogene. The CDR3 sequence is 15 residues long. The CDR3 bases are TGTGCCAGAAGGCCCGGGACAGGGAAACTCTATGGCTACACCTTC. This encodes CARRPGTGKLYGYTF.

The table lists this clone with a few counts. CDR3 sequence reads: CASSMSSGSANTGELFF. As DNA, the CDR3 is TGTGCCAGTAGTATGTCATCGGGTAGCGCGAACACCGGGGAGCTGTTTTTT. The J gene is TRBJ2-2, the V gene TRBV19; D is perhaps TRBD2 (5 bases). V was shortened by 3 bases and J by 0 bases, with 14 bases between the two germline ends. The CDR3 extends over 17 amino acids. The germline V gene has CDR1 LNHDA and CDR2 SQIVND (reference sequence).

The chain has TRBV5-4 and TRBJ1-2, with 11 bases aligning to TRBD1. The CDR3 consists of 16 residues. Germline V gives CDR1 SGHNT, CDR2 YYREEE (reference sequence). Trimming removed 4 bases from V and 0 bases from J; junction bases left unmatched: 5. CDR3 in DNA: TGTGCCAGCAGCCCCGGACAGGGGGCGTCTAACTATGGCTACACCTTC. Residues: CASSPGQGASNYGYTF.

The chain joins TRBV6-5 to TRBJ1-1; D is perhaps TRBD1 (5 bases). The CDR3 spans 13 residues. The ends were cut back, 7 bases at V and 10 bases at J, with 19 bases in the middle. Germline CDR1 is MNHEY and CDR2 is SVGAGI. The CDR3 loop reads CASNLQGGRGAFF. For the CDR3, the DNA is TGTGCCAGCAATCTGCAGGGAGGTAGGGGAGCTTTCTTT.

The rearrangement uses TRBV27 and TRBJ2-5; 10 nucleotides align to TRBD1. The CDR3 has 18 amino acids. Germline V gene data show CDR1 as MNHEY and CDR2 as SMNVEV (reference sequence). V lost 3 bases to trimming and J lost 1 base; unmatched junction nucleotides: 11. CDR3 residues: CASSLSGQGPGGQETQYF. In DNA form, the CDR3 reads TGTGCCAGCAGTTTGTCGGGACAGGGGCCCGGTGGCCAAGAGACCCAGTACTTC.

This clone appeared a few times. The gene calls are TRBV15 and TRBJ2-2; D perhaps matches TRBD1 (5 bases). Germline V gene sequence: CDR1 LNHNV, CDR2 YYDKDF (reference sequence). The CDR3 totals 16 residues. V dropped 3 bases and J dropped 3 bases, with 14 bases sitting between them. This CDR3 is CATSSHPGWDTGELFF. Written as DNA, the CDR3 is TGTGCCACCAGCAGTCACCCAGGGTGGGACACCGGGGAGCTGTTTTTT.

In its sample, this clone was seen once. The chain combines TRBV7-9 with TRBJ2-3, with D perhaps matching TRBD1 (6 bases). This CDR3 is 13 amino acids long. Germline CDR1 reads SEHNR; CDR2 reads FQNEAQ (reference sequence). V was trimmed by 5 bases and J by 4 bases, leaving 10 bases between them. CDR3 sequence: CASSLPGADTQYF. CDR3 nucleotides: TGTGCCAGCAGCCTTCCAGGGGCAGATACGCAGTATTTT.

V usage is TRBV6-4 and J usage is TRBJ1-2; a possible D gene is TRBD1 (6 bases). CDR3 length: 13 residues. Trimming shortened V by 0 bases and J by 8 bases, and 10 bases separated the two germline ends. Germline assignment: CDR1 MRHNA and CDR2 SNTAGT. CDR3 DNA sequence: TGTGCCAGCAGTGACTCAGGGGGTTGGGGCTACACCTTC. Its protein product is CASSDSGGWGYTF.

V is TRBV9 and J is TRBJ2-3, with 7 bases fitting TRBD2. Germline CDR1 and CDR2: SGDLS and YYNGEE. This CDR3 has 14 residues. Trimming cost V 6 bases and J 2 bases; bases outside gene matches: 6. CDR3 sequence: CASNGREPTDTQYF. The CDR3 DNA sequence: TGTGCCAGCAACGGGCGGGAGCCCACAGATACGCAGTATTTT.

The chain is built from TRBV12-5 and TRBJ1-1; possibly TRBD1 for D (6 bases). CDR1 LGHNT and CDR2 FRNRAP come from the germline V gene. The CDR3 is made up of 14 amino acids. Trimming stripped 0 bases from V and 7 bases from J, with 12 bases between. The CDR3 bases are TGTGCTAGTGGTTTGGTATACAGGGAGGGTGAAGCTTTCTTT. Its translation: CASGLVYREGEAFF.